Given below is one TCR beta chain in context. The data derive from a study of radiation and T cells in renal cell carcinoma. From germline, CDR1 is MNHNY and CDR2 SVGAGI (reference sequence). Trimming removed 0 bases from V and 2 bases from J, with 13 bases in between. The CDR3 has 16 amino acids. Time point noted: blood 2 weeks post-SBRT. Treatment denoted: 15 Gy SBRT to primary tumor, nephrectomy 4 weeks later. The assay was immunoSEQ multiplex PCR, and TCRdb's table has in-frame clones only and misses some. This table has some 120,000 clones, 88% appearing once. The sequencing used blood, collected from a patient whose treatment included radiotherapy and nephrectomy. The chain carries TRBV6-6 and TRBJ2-5; D might be TRBD2 (7 bases). This clonotype was obtained from a woman in her 70s with renal cell carcinoma. CDR3 sequence: CASSYSTGGRQETQYF. Here the CDR3 DNA reads TGTGCCAGCAGTTACTCGACGGGGGGCCGTCAAGAGACCCAGTACTTC.